This TCR beta chain is drawn from a study of blood T cell repertoires in COVID-19. The V and J ends lost 4 bases and 2 bases, in that order; junction bases with no gene match: 6. Germline V gives CDR1 LGHDT, CDR2 YNNKEL (reference sequence). The CDR3 is 15 residues long. Participants, about 18 to 90 years old, spanned 24 US areas. The method was immunoSEQ multiplex PCR; TCRdb's version includes in-frame clones alone and lacks a portion of them. The sample records around 170,000 clones, 84% being singletons. Sequenced: PBMCs or T cells enriched from blood (not recorded which). The chain combines TRBV3-1 (or the pseudogene TRBV3-2) with TRBJ2-3, with TRBD2 matching over 7 bases. This TCR came from a woman between 50 and 59 years old who had recovered from COVID-19. CDR3 loop: CASSPQRGLTDTQYF. CDR3 nucleotide sequence: TGTGCCAGCAGCCCCCAGCGGGGACTCACAGATACGCAGTATTTT.